This record covers a single TCR beta chain. What it binds is not known. The data originate from a study of early T cells in non-severe SARS-CoV-2 infection. Each single cDNA molecule received a unique molecular identifier. TCRdb itself ran the 5' RACE reads through MiXCR, one entry per CDR3 protein. The data hold just under 60,000 distinct CDR3 sequences, with 6% to 8.5% observed a single time. The study's findings and limits: The study's VDJdb matching favored anti-spike CD8 responses and missed private and CD4 specificities.

The source material was whole blood. The sequence derives from an adult who was a healthcare worker with PCR-confirmed SARS-CoV-2 infection or an uninfected control (not recorded which).

The CDR3 sequence is CASSPFEFGTGANVLTF. The CDR3 DNA sequence: TGCGCCAGCAGCCCATTCGAGTTTGGAACTGGGGCCAACGTCCTGACTTTC. The J gene is TRBJ2-6, the V gene TRBV5-1; no clear D gene. The CDR3 totals 17 residues. Between the trimmed V and J ends, which lost 4 bases and 2 bases, there was a span of 16 bases. CDR1 and CDR2 (germline): SGHRS, YFSETQ.